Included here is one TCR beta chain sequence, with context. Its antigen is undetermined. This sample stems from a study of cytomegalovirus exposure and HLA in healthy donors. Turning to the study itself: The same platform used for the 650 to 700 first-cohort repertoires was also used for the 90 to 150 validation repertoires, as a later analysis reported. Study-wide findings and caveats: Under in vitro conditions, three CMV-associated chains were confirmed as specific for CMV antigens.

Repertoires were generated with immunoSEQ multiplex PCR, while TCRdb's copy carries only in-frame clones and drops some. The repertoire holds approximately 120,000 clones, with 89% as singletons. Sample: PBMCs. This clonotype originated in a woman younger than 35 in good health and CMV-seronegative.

CDR3 sequence: CASSRGSGELFF. The CDR3, as DNA: TGTGCCAGCAGCAGGGGATCCGGGGAGCTGTTTTTT. V usage is TRBV5-4 and J usage is TRBJ2-2, with a weak D call TRBD1 (5 bases). The CDR3 is made up of 12 amino acids. V dropped 4 bases and J dropped 6 bases, with 7 bases sitting between them. Per the germline V gene, CDR1 is SGHNT and CDR2 is YYREEE (reference sequence).